This entry lists 24 T cell receptor beta chains sequenced from one sample in a study of CD8+ T cells in alopecia areata. Investigators isolated RNA and reverse transcribed it into cDNA to act as the sequencing template. Sequencing was performed with immunoSEQ multiplex PCR; in TCRdb, only in-frame clones are kept and a portion is missing. The sample has about 120,000 clones, 49% seen once. This specimen consisted of CD8+ T cells sorted from blood, obtained at week 0. These receptors were collected from a human donor with alopecia areata.

This clone has more than one count but fewer than ten. The CDR3 here is CALQGAAGELFF. The CDR3 DNA is TGCGCCCTGCAGGGGGCGGCGGGGGAGCTGTTTTTT. The V and J genes are TRBV10-2 and TRBJ2-2; 8 nucleotides line up with TRBD1. Germline lookup yields CDR1 WSHSY and CDR2 SAAADI. With V trimmed by 11 bases and J by 8 bases, 7 bases remained unmatched. The length of the CDR3 is 12 residues.

There are a few counts of this clone. The chain uses TRBV2 and TRBJ2-1, with unresolved D. Germline values: CDR1 SNHLY, CDR2 FYNNEI. The CDR3 loop spans 13 amino acids. The V gene lost 8 bases and the J gene lost 6 bases, with 14 bases spanning the gap. The CDR3 region is CASQFNWGNEQFF. In nucleotides, the CDR3 is TGTGCCAGCCAGTTCAACTGGGGCAATGAGCAGTTCTTC.

The chain is built from TRBV9 and TRBJ2-7, with 8 bases matching TRBD2. With V trimmed by 4 bases and J by 2 bases, 11 bases remained unmatched. CDR3 length: 16 amino acids. The V gene's germline CDR1 is SGDLS and CDR2 YYNGEE. The CDR3 is CASSPGGQIPPYEQYF. The CDR3 bases are TGTGCCAGCAGCCCGGGGGGGCAGATCCCTCCCTACGAGCAGTACTTC.

The genes are TRBV27 and TRBJ1-4; TRBD1 aligns across 9 bases. CDR1 is MNHEY, CDR2 SMNVEV, per germline (reference sequence). V lost 5 bases to trimming and J lost 7 bases; unmatched junction nucleotides: 11. This CDR3 contains 16 residues. The CDR3 coding sequence is TGTGCCAGCAGTCCCGGGCCGGGACAGGGAGGTGAAAAACTGTTTTTT. As protein: CASSPGPGQGGEKLFF.

A few counts support this clone. The gene calls are TRBV7-8 and TRBJ2-3; 7 bases agree with TRBD1. J gave up 2 bases and V 0 bases, and 5 bases lay outside the gene matches. This CDR3 has 16 amino acids. In germline, CDR1 is SGHVS, CDR2 FQNEAQ. The CDR3 bases are TGTGCCAGCAGCTTAGCGGGACAGCCTTACACAGATACGCAGTATTTT. Amino acid sequence: CASSLAGQPYTDTQYF.

The genes are TRBV10-1 and TRBJ2-4; D call uncertain. Between the trimmed V and J ends, which lost 7 bases and 6 bases, there was a span of 10 bases. CDR1 WNHNN and CDR2 SYGVQD come from the germline V gene (reference sequence). This CDR3 contains 12 residues. The CDR3 DNA reads as TGCGCCAGCATCCAATCGGGAAACATTCAGTACTTC. Translated: CASIQSGNIQYF.

V is TRBV5-6 and J is TRBJ1-1; no clear D gene. The CDR3 contains 14 residues. V dropped 1 base and J dropped 5 bases, with 12 bases sitting between them. Looked up from germline, CDR1 is SGHDT and CDR2 is YYEEEE. The CDR3 DNA follows: TGTGCCAGCAGCTTGTATGGGGAAGGGACTGAAGCTTTCTTT. Its protein is CASSLYGEGTEAFF.

The genes are TRBV29-1 and TRBJ1-1; D is unclear. The germline gives CDR1 SQVTM, CDR2 ANQGSEA. V lost 5 bases and J lost 1, with 8 bases in between. The CDR3 is 12 amino acids. The CDR3 spells CSVLMGNTEAFF. The DNA for the CDR3 is TGCAGCGTTTTAATGGGGAACACTGAAGCTTTCTTT.

The sample holds a few counts of this clone. The chain employs TRBV10-3 and TRBJ2-5; a weak D match, TRBD1 (6 bases). The V gene lost 1 base and the J gene lost 2 bases, with 14 bases spanning the gap. This CDR3 contains 16 residues. CDR1 and CDR2 (germline): ENHRY, SYGVKD. The CDR3 loop is CAISEWGTLIQETQYF. The CDR3 region has the DNA TGTGCCATCAGTGAGTGGGGGACACTGATTCAAGAGACCCAGTACTTC.

This clone has a single count. The chain combines TRBV27 with TRBJ2-7; D call uncertain. CDR1 and CDR2 from the germline V gene are MNHEY and SMNVEV (reference sequence). The ends were cut back, 0 bases at V and 6 bases at J, with 9 bases in the middle. This CDR3 is 13 amino acids long. CDR3 protein: CASSLSYLSEQYF. CDR3 coding DNA: TGTGCCAGCAGTTTATCATACCTTTCCGAGCAGTACTTC.

The V call is TRBV5-1, the J call TRBJ2-3; D is unclear. V was shortened by 4 bases and J by 0 bases, with 12 bases between the two germline ends. The CDR3 loop spans 15 amino acids. The germline V gene has CDR1 SGHRS and CDR2 YFSETQ. CDR3 loop: CASSPGISSTDTQYF. The CDR3 DNA reads as TGCGCCAGCAGCCCCGGCATTTCTAGCACAGATACGCAGTATTTT. The full variable domain, in which reference TRBV5-1 and TRBJ2-3 provide the parts outside the CDR3, is KAGVTQTPRYLIKTRGQQVTLSCSPISGHRSVSWYQQTPGQGLQFLFEYFSETQRNKGNFPGRFSGRQFSNSRSEMNVSTLELGDSALYLCASSPGISSTDTQYFGPGTRLTVL.

Notes on this clone: The same CDR3 also results from other DNA sequences found in this sample. This chain connects TRBV27 to TRBJ1-1; no clear D. The germline V gene has CDR1 MNHEY and CDR2 SMNVEV (reference sequence). The CDR3 extends over 13 amino acids. Deletions cut 2 bases from V and 0 bases from J, with 4 bases between. CDR3 nucleotides: TGTGCCAGCAGTTTAAATCTGAACACTGAAGCTTTCTTT. Encoded protein: CASSLNLNTEAFF.

The chain joins TRBV13 to TRBJ1-2; 12 nucleotides match TRBD1. This CDR3 is built from 17 residues. Germline V CDR1 and CDR2: PRHDT, FYEKMQ (reference sequence). V shed 5 bases, J shed 5 bases, and the junction held 12 bases outside the gene matches. CDR3 protein: CASSPGTGGGNWYGYTF. For the CDR3, the DNA is TGTGCCAGCAGCCCCGGGACAGGGGGCGGTAATTGGTATGGCTACACCTTC.

V is TRBV7-9 and J is TRBJ1-2; tentative D call: TRBD1 (5 bases). Germline V gene sequence: CDR1 SEHNR, CDR2 FQNEAQ (reference sequence). V was clipped by 1 base and J by 4 bases, with 16 bases between them. The CDR3 covers 16 residues. CDR3: CASSLEDTYTLYGYTF. The CDR3 DNA sequence: TGTGCCAGCAGCTTAGAGGACACCTACACCCTCTATGGCTACACCTTC.

V gene TRBV5-6 combines with J gene TRBJ2-1, with D tentatively TRBD1 (5 bases). The CDR3 totals 16 residues. Germline lookup yields CDR1 SGHDT and CDR2 YYEEEE. Trimming left V 0 bases short and J 2 bases short, with 12 bases between. CDR3 protein: CASSLVGDSPYNEQFF. CDR3 sequence (DNA): TGTGCCAGCAGCTTGGTCGGTGACAGTCCCTACAATGAGCAGTTCTTC.

In this sample, this clone turned up a few times. The chain is built from TRBV4-1 and TRBJ1-1; 12 nucleotides agree with TRBD1. V gave up 4 bases and J gave up 10 bases; unmatched junction bases: 10. Looked up from germline, CDR1 is MGHRA and CDR2 is YSYEKL. CDR3 length: 15 amino acids. The CDR3 sequence is CASSLGTGTGGSAFF. The CDR3 DNA sequence: TGCGCCAGCAGCCTGGGGACCGGGACAGGGGGCTCAGCTTTCTTT.

This clone was detected a few times. This chain links TRBV5-6 with TRBJ2-7; D not resolved. The CDR3 extends over 12 amino acids. Germline V gene sequence: CDR1 SGHDT, CDR2 YYEEEE. Trimming took 5 bases from V and 4 from J, leaving 10 bases between them. CDR3 region: CASRGSAYEQYF. The CDR3 DNA reads TGTGCCAGCAGGGGGTCGGCGTACGAGCAGTACTTC.

The CDR3 sequence: CASSGGLSTNEKLFF. DNA of the CDR3: TGTGCCAGCAGCGGGGGACTATCAACTAATGAAAAACTGTTTTTT. The chain joins TRBV9 to TRBJ1-4, with TRBD1 as a possible D gene (5 bases). In germline, CDR1 is SGDLS, CDR2 YYNGEE. The germline V and J ends were trimmed by 3 bases and 0 bases, with 9 bases remaining between them. The CDR3 sequence is 15 residues long.

The chain joins TRBV4-2 to TRBJ2-7; D may correspond to TRBD1 or TRBD2 (6 bases each). Trimming pared 0 bases from V and 2 bases from J, leaving 17 bases between. This CDR3 is 17 amino acids long. CDR1 and CDR2 from the germline V gene are LGHNA and YNFKEQ. Here the CDR3 reads CASSQEIGGRRAYEQYF. The CDR3 DNA follows: TGTGCCAGCAGCCAAGAGATAGGGGGAAGGAGGGCCTACGAGCAGTACTTC.

CDR3 protein: CSVEDRGPKQFF. CDR3 in DNA: TGCAGCGTTGAAGATCGGGGCCCTAAGCAGTTCTTC. The chain employs TRBV29-1 and TRBJ2-1; D may correspond to TRBD1 or TRBD2 (5 bases each). The CDR3 runs 12 residues. Trimming removed 0 bases from V and 11 bases from J, with 11 bases in between. Germline V CDR1 and CDR2: SQVTM, ANQGSEA.

The chain is built from TRBV5-1 and TRBJ1-2, with 10 bases lining up with TRBD1. Trimming at V came to 3 bases and at J to 10 bases, leaving 6 bases not matched to a gene. The length of the CDR3 is 13 residues. CDR1 SGHRS and CDR2 YFSETQ come from the germline V gene. The CDR3 DNA reads TGCGCCAGCAGCTGGGGACAGGGGCGTGACTACACCTTC. Translating it yields CASSWGQGRDYTF.

Only a few counts were recorded for this clone. The chain recombines TRBV2 with TRBJ2-1; D call uncertain. Germline CDR1 reads SNHLY; CDR2 reads FYNNEI. V was pared by 1 base and J by 13 bases, with 5 bases between. The CDR3 covers 10 residues. The chain's CDR3 is CASSEGLQFF. The CDR3 DNA sequence: TGTGCCAGCAGTGAAGGACTTCAGTTCTTC.

The rearrangement uses TRBV10-2 and TRBJ1-1; D is unclear. From germline, CDR1 is WSHSY and CDR2 SAAADI. V lost 2 bases and J lost 0, with 10 bases in between. There are 15 residues in the CDR3. The CDR3 loop is CASSEGTGMNTEAFF. The CDR3 DNA sequence: TGCGCCAGCAGTGAGGGCACGGGAATGAACACTGAAGCTTTCTTT.

The chain recombines TRBV30 with TRBJ2-2, with 8 bases aligning to TRBD1. The germline CDR1 and CDR2 sequences are GTSNPN and SVGIG (reference sequence). V shed 3 bases and J 6 bases; nucleotides not matched to a gene: 9. The CDR3 is 15 residues long. The chain's CDR3 is CAWSLRGPLSGELFF. The CDR3 DNA sequence: TGTGCCTGGAGCCTCAGGGGGCCCTTGTCCGGGGAGCTGTTTTTT.